What follows are 12 T cell receptor beta chains derived from one specimen sequenced in a study of blood T cells in healthy people across ages. PCR was performed a second time for roughly 7 to 11 cycles using a sample-barcoded 5' primer and a J-beta primer mix. MiXCR was run by TCRdb on the 5' RACE reads, yielding one entry per CDR3 protein. The sample gives some 930,000 distinct CDR3 sequences, about 29% of which show up once; 10% is in the top ten. The same sample was also used in a study of T cells of mothers and their children.

Specimen: blood. These receptors came from a woman in her thirties or forties in good health.

The sample holds many counts of this clonotype. J is TRBJ2-1 and V is TRBV6-1; the D gene could be TRBD1 or TRBD2 (5 bases each). CDR1 is MNHNS, CDR2 SASEGT, per germline. The V end lost 5 bases, the J end lost 9 bases, and 17 bases lay between the germline ends. There are 14 residues in the CDR3. CDR3 region: CASSPRGDRGEQFF. CDR3 nucleotides: TGTGCCAGCAGTCCTCGGGGAGATAGGGGTGAGCAGTTCTTC.

This rearrangement joins TRBV28 to TRBJ1-5, with D possibly TRBD1 on 5 matching bases. Germline loops: CDR1 MDHEN, CDR2 SYDVKM. The V and J ends lost 5 bases and 1 base respectively, with 15 bases between them. The CDR3 is 16 residues long. The chain's CDR3 is CASSLPRDGSNQPQHF. CDR3 nucleotide sequence: TGTGCCAGCAGTCTTCCGCGGGACGGGAGCAATCAGCCCCAGCATTTT.

This clonotype was counted at least ten times. V usage is TRBV28 and J usage is TRBJ2-7, with 8 bases aligning to TRBD2. J was trimmed by 5 bases and V by 2 bases; bases with no gene match: 8. The CDR3 is made up of 15 amino acids. The germline V gene encodes CDR1 MDHEN and CDR2 SYDVKM. This chain's CDR3 is CASSLQGLVFHEQYF. CDR3 DNA sequence: TGTGCCAGCAGTTTACAGGGACTAGTCTTCCACGAGCAGTACTTC. The full variable domain, with the rest looked up from reference TRBV28 and TRBJ2-7, is DVKVTQSSRYLVKRTGEKVFLECVQDMDHENMFWYRQDPGLGLRLIYFSYDVKMKEKGDIPEGYSVSREKKERFSLILESASTNQTSMYLCASSLQGLVFHEQYFGPGTRLTVT.

There are a few counts of this clonotype. The J gene is TRBJ1-1, the V gene TRBV6-5, with D unresolved. The V end lost 5 bases, the J end lost 1 base, and 14 bases lay between the germline ends. There are 15 residues in the CDR3. Looked up from germline, CDR1 is MNHEY and CDR2 is SVGAGI. CDR3 sequence reads: CASSVHRSRNTEAFF. CDR3 sequence (DNA): TGTGCCAGCAGTGTTCACAGATCCCGGAACACTGAAGCTTTCTTT.

This clonotype showed up many times. This chain joins TRBV29-1 and TRBJ2-7; 8 bases agree with TRBD1. V dropped 5 bases and J dropped 2; count of bases not matched to a gene: 8. Per germline, CDR1 SQVTM and CDR2 ANQGSEA. The CDR3 runs to 14 residues. The CDR3 bases are TGCAGCGTTACAACCGGGACAGGAGCCTACGAGCAGTACTTC. It codes for CSVTTGTGAYEQYF.

The chain employs TRBV20-1 and TRBJ2-7; D is perhaps TRBD2 (7 bases). In germline, CDR1 is DFQATT, CDR2 SNEGSKA (reference sequence). V was shortened by 5 bases and J by 3 bases, with 23 bases between the two germline ends. CDR3 length equals 16 residues. In nucleotides, the CDR3 is TGCAGTGCTTGGGGGGGAGATGCGGGGGCCGTCTACGAGCAGTACTTC. Protein: CSAWGGDAGAVYEQYF.

On this clonotype: A much bigger clone sits one base away, suggesting this may be a read error. The rearrangement uses TRBV5-1 and TRBJ2-1; 11 bases agree with TRBD1. CDR1 SGHRS and CDR2 YFSETQ come from the germline V gene. The CDR3 extends over 16 amino acids. After removal of 4 bases from V and 10 bases from J, the junction contained 13 bases not matched to a gene. CDR3 region: CASSTQDRGLIYEQFF. The DNA of the CDR3 is TGCGCCAGCAGCACCCAGGACAGGGGGCTAATCTACGAGCAGTTCTTC.

This clonotype showed up just a few times. The J gene is TRBJ2-7, the V gene TRBV20-1, with a weak D call TRBD1 (5 bases). The CDR3 totals 14 residues. Germline CDR1 is DFQATT and CDR2 is SNEGSKA (reference sequence). V was trimmed by 5 bases and J by 2 bases, leaving 16 bases between them. CDR3 DNA: TGCAGTGCTTTTCCAGAAGGACAAACCTACGAGCAGTACTTC. Translation gives CSAFPEGQTYEQYF.

This clonotype was seen at least ten times. The V call is TRBV29-1, the J call TRBJ1-1; weak D call: TRBD1 (5 bases). V lost 7 bases, J lost 0 bases, and 12 bases lay in between. Germline CDR1 reads SQVTM; CDR2 reads ANQGSEA. This CDR3 contains 13 residues. Here the CDR3 DNA reads TGCAGCGCCGGTAGGGGCATGAACACTGAAGCTTTCTTT. Protein product: CSAGRGMNTEAFF.

The chain joins TRBV28 to TRBJ2-7; weak D call: TRBD2 (7 bases). The CDR3 contains 15 residues. V was pared by 6 bases and J by 2 bases, with 17 bases between. CDR1 MDHEN and CDR2 SYDVKM come from the germline V gene. CDR3 nucleotide sequence: TGTGCCAGCAGGGTCGGCGCGGGGGCTCCCTACGAGCAGTACTTC. Protein sequence: CASRVGAGAPYEQYF.

As to this clonotype: This may be a read error, as it is one base from a much larger clone. The CDR3 carries no conserved terminal phenylalanine or tryptophan, so it likely arises from a read error. The CDR3 reads CASSLTGGKGNQPQHS. The CDR3 DNA follows: TGCGCCAGCAGCTTGACAGGGGGGAAAGGCAATCAGCCCCAGCATTCT. The rearrangement uses TRBV5-1 and TRBJ1-5; 8 bases map to TRBD1. V was clipped by 1 base and J by 2 bases; unmatched bases: 5. This CDR3 contains 16 residues. Germline values: CDR1 SGHRS, CDR2 YFSETQ.

At least ten counts were recorded for this clonotype. The V gene is TRBV6-1, the J gene TRBJ2-7; no clear D gene. Per germline, CDR1 MNHNS and CDR2 SASEGT. V shed 7 bases and J shed 6 bases, with 19 bases lying between them. This CDR3 is 14 amino acids long. CDR3 sequence: CASNPMGSFSEQYF. The CDR3, as DNA: TGTGCCAGCAATCCTATGGGCAGCTTTTCCGAGCAGTACTTC.